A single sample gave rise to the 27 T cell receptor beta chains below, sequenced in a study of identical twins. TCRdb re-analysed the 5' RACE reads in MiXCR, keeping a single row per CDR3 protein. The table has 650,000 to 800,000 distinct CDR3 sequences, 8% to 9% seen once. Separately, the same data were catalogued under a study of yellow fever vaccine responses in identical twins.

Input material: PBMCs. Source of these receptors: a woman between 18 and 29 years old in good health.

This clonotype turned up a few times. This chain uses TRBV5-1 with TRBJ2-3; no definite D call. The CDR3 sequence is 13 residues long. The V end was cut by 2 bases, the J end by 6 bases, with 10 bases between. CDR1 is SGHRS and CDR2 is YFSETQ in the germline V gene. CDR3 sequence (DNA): TGCGCCAGCAGCTTCCAGGCGCAGGATACGCAGTATTTT. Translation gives CASSFQAQDTQYF.

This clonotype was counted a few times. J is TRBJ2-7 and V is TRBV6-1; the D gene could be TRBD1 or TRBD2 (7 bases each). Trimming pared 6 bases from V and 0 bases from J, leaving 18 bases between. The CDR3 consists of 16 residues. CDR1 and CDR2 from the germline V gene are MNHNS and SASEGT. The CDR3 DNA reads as TGTGCCAGCAGCCCGGGGGGACAGAGAGCCTCCTACGAGCAGTACTTC. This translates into CASSPGGQRASYEQYF.

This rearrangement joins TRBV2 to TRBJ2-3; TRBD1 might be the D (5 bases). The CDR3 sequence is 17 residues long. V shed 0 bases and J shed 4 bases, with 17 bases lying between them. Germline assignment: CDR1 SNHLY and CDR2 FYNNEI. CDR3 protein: CASSEALLEDIADTQYF. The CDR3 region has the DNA TGTGCCAGCAGTGAAGCGCTTCTAGAGGACATAGCAGATACGCAGTATTTT.

This chain's CDR3 is CASSWDRAETQYF. DNA of the CDR3: TGCGCCAGCAGCTGGGACAGGGCCGAGACCCAGTACTTC. This chain links TRBV5-1 with TRBJ2-5; TRBD1 matches 9 bases. Trimming cost V 3 bases and J 5 bases; bases outside gene matches: 2. CDR3 length: 13 residues. Germline V lookup: CDR1 SGHRS, CDR2 YFSETQ.

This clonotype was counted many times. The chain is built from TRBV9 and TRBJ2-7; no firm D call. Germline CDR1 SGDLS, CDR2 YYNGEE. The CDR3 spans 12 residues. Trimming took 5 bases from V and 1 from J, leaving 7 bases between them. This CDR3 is CASRTPSYEQYF. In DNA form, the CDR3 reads TGTGCCAGCAGGACCCCTTCCTACGAGCAGTACTTC.

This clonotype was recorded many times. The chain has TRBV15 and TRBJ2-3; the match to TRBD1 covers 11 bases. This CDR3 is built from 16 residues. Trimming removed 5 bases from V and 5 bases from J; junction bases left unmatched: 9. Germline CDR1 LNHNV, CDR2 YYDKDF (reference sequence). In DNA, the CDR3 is TGTGCCACCAGCCCCCAATTAGGGACAGGGGGAGATACGCAGTATTTT. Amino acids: CATSPQLGTGGDTQYF.

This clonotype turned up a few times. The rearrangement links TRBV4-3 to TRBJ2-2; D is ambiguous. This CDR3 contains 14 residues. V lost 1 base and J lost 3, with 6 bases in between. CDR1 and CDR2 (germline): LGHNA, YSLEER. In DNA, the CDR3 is TGCGCCAGCAGCCAAGTACAAGACACCGGGGAGCTGTTTTTT. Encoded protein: CASSQVQDTGELFF.

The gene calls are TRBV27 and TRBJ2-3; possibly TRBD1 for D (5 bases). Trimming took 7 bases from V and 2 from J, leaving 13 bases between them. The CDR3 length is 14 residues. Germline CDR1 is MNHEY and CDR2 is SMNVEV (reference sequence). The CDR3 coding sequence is TGTGCCAGCACCTCTACAGGCCTCACAGATACGCAGTATTTT. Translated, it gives CASTSTGLTDTQYF.

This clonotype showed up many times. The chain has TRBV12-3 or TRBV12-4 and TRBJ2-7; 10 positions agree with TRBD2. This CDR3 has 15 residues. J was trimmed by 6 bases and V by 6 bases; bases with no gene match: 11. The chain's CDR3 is CASRPGASGRGEQYF. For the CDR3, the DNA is TGTGCCAGCAGACCCGGTGCTAGCGGGAGAGGCGAGCAGTACTTC.

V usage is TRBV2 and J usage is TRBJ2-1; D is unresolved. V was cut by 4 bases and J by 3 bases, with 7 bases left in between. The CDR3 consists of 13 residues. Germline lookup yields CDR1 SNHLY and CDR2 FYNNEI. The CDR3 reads CASSGGNYNEQFF. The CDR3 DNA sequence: TGTGCCAGCAGTGGCGGCAACTACAATGAGCAGTTCTTC.

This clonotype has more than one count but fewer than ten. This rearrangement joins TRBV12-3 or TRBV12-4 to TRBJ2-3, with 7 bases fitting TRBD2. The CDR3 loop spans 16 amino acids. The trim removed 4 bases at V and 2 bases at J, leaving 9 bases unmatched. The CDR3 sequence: CASSSNLAVYTDTQYF. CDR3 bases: TGTGCCAGCAGTTCCAATCTAGCGGTATACACAGATACGCAGTATTTT.

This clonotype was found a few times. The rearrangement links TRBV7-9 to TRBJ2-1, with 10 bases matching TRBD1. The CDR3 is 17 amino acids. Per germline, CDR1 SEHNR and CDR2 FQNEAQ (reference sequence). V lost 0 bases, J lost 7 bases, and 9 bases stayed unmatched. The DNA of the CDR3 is TGTGCCAGCAGCTTAGCCCGGGGCCGACAGGGGGCTAATGAGCAGTTCTTC. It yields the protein CASSLARGRQGANEQFF.

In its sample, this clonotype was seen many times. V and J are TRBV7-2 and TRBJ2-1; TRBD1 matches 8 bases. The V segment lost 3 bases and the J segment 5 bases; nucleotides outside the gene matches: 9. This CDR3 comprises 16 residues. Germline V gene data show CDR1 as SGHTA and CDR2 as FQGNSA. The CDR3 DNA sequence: TGTGCCAGCAGCTTCCTGACCGGGACAGGAAACAATGAGCAGTTCTTC. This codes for CASSFLTGTGNNEQFF. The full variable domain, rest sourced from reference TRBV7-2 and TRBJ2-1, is GAGVSQSPSNKVTEKGKDVELRCDPISGHTALYWYRQSLGQGLEFLIYFQGNSAPDKSGLPSDRFSAERTGGSVSTLTIQRTQQEDSAVYLCASSFLTGTGNNEQFFGPGTRLTVL.

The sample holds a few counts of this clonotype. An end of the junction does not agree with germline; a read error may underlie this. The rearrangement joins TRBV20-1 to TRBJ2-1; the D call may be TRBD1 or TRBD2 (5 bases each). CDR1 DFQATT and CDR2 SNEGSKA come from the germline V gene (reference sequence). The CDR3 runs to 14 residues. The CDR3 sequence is CSARGPQASQGEVF. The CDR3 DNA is TGCAGTGCTAGAGGACCCCAGGCCTCCCAGGGAGAGGTCTTC.

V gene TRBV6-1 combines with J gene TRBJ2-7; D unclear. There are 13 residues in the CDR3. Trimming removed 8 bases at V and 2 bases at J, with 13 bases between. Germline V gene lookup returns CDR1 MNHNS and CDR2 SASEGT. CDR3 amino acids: CASGRQEPYEQYF. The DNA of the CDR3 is TGTGCCAGCGGCAGGCAGGAGCCCTACGAGCAGTACTTC.

The DNA for the CDR3 is TGCGCCAGCAGCTTGGGCCCTTCTGGTAGCGGGAGTAGCGAGCAGTACTTC. It translates to CASSLGPSGSGSSEQYF. V is TRBV5-1 and J is TRBJ2-7; 9 bases match TRBD2. The length of the CDR3 is 17 residues. The germline CDR1 and CDR2 sequences are SGHRS and YFSETQ. The J segment lost 6 bases and the V segment lost 0 bases, leaving 13 bases of the junction unmatched.

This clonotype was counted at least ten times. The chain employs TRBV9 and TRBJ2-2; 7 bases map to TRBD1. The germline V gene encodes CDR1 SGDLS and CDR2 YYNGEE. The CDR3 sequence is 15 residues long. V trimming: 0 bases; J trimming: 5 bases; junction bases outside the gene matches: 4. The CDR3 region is CASSVVAGGTGELFF. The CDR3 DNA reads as TGTGCCAGCAGCGTAGTTGCAGGGGGTACCGGGGAGCTGTTTTTT.

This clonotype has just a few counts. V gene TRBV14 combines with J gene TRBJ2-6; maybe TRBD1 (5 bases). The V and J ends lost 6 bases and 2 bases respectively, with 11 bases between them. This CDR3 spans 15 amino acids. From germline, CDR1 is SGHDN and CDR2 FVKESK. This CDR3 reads CASRFTGTGANVLTF. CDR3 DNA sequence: TGTGCCAGCAGATTCACAGGAACTGGGGCCAACGTCCTGACTTTC.

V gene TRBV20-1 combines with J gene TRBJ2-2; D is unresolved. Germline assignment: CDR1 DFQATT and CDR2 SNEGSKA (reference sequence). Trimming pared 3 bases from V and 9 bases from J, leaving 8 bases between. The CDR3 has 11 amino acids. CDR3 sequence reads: CSARFLRELFF. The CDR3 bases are TGCAGTGCTAGGTTTCTCCGGGAGCTGTTTTTT.

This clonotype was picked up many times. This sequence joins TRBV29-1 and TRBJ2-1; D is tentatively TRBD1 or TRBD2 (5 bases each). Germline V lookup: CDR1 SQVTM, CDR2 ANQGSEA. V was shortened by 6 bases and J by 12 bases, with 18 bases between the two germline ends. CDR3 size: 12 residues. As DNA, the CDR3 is TGCAGCGTCGCCTCGCCCGGGGACGGGCAGTTCTTC. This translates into CSVASPGDGQFF.

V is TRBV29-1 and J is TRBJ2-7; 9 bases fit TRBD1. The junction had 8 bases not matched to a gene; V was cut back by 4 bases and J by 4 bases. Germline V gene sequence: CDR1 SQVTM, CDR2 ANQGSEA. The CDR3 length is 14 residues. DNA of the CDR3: TGCAGCGTTGGGGAACAGGGGGCTGGGTACGAGCAGTACTTC. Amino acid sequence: CSVGEQGAGYEQYF.

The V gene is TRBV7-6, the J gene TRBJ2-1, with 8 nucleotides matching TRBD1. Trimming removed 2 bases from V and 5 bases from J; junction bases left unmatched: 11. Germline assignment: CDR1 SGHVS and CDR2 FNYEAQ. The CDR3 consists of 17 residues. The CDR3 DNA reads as TGTGCCAGCAGCTTATTATTGGCTGGGACAGGCAACAATGAGCAGTTCTTC. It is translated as CASSLLLAGTGNNEQFF.

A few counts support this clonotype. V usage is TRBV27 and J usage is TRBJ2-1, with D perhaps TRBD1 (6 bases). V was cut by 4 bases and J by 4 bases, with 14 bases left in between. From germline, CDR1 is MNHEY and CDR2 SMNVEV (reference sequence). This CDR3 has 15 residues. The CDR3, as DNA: TGTGCCAGCAGTTGGACAGAAAATCCTTACAATGAGCAGTTCTTC. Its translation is CASSWTENPYNEQFF.

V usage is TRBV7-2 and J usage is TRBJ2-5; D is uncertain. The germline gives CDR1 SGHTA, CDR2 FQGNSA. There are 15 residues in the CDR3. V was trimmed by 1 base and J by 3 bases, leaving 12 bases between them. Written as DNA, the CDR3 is TGTGCCAGCAGCTTAGAGGGAAAACTCAAAGAGACCCAGTACTTC. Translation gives CASSLEGKLKETQYF.

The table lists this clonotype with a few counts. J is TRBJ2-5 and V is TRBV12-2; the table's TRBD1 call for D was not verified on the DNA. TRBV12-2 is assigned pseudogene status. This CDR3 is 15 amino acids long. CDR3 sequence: CASRPNDRGEETQYF. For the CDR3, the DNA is TGTGCAAGTCGCCCAAATGACAGGGGGGAAGAGACCCAGTACTTC.

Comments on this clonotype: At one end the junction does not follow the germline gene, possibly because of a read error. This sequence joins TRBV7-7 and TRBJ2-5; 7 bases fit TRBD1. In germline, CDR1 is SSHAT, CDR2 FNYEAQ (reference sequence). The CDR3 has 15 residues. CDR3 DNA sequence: TGTGCTAGCAGCGCCGGGACAGCGTACCAAGAGACCCAGTACTTC. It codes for CASSAGTAYQETQYF.

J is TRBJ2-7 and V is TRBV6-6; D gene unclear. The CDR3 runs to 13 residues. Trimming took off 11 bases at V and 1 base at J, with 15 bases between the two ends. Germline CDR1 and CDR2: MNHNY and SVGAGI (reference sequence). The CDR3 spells CAFRVHASYEQYF. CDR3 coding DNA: TGTGCCTTTAGAGTACACGCTTCCTACGAGCAGTACTTC.